This record looks at one T cell receptor beta chain sequence and its context. The germline V gene has CDR1 SQVTM and CDR2 ANQGSEA. This CDR3 is 15 amino acids long. The germline V and J ends were trimmed by 4 bases and 5 bases, with 17 bases remaining between them. This entry is derived from a study of CD8 T cells in Susac syndrome. Reverse transcription of roughly 0.5 to 1 ug RNA used random hexamers. Coverage of TCR beta CDR3 amplification by immunoSEQ multiplex PCR extended to 54 Vbeta and 13 Jbeta. TCRdb used MiXCR to reprocess the immunoSEQ multiplex PCR reads, holding one entry per CDR3 protein. Here the sample spans under 55,000 distinct CDR3 sequences, 93% being singletons. Blood CD8+ and CD4+ T cells underwent high-throughput TCR beta sequencing. Negative isolation yielded the CD8+ and CD4+ T cells, while FACS enriched the TEMRA cells.

The chain couples TRBV29-1 to TRBJ1-4; D gene unclear. The origin of this receptor is a human donor with multiple sclerosis. Input material: CD8+ T cells from PBMCs. CDR3 coding DNA: TGCAGCGTTGCCCCCGGCAGAGTCACAAATGAAAAACTGTTTTTT. This sequence encodes CSVAPGRVTNEKLFF.